This T cell receptor beta chain came from a study of blood T cell repertoires in COVID-19. In germline, CDR1 is SGDLS, CDR2 YYNGEE. V shed 2 bases and J 0 bases; nucleotides not matched to a gene: 7. This CDR3 is built from 16 residues. Clones were read by immunoSEQ multiplex PCR, and TCRdb kept only the in-frame ones, dropping some. This table has tens of thousands of clones, 70% to 90% appearing once. Sequenced sample: peripheral blood. The TCR was taken from a human donor in a cohort sampled during active COVID-19. This sequence joins TRBV9 and TRBJ2-5; TRBD2 matches 7 bases. The CDR3 here is CASSVGKTSYQETQYF. For the CDR3, the DNA is TGTGCCAGCAGCGTGGGGAAGACTAGCTACCAAGAGACCCAGTACTTC.